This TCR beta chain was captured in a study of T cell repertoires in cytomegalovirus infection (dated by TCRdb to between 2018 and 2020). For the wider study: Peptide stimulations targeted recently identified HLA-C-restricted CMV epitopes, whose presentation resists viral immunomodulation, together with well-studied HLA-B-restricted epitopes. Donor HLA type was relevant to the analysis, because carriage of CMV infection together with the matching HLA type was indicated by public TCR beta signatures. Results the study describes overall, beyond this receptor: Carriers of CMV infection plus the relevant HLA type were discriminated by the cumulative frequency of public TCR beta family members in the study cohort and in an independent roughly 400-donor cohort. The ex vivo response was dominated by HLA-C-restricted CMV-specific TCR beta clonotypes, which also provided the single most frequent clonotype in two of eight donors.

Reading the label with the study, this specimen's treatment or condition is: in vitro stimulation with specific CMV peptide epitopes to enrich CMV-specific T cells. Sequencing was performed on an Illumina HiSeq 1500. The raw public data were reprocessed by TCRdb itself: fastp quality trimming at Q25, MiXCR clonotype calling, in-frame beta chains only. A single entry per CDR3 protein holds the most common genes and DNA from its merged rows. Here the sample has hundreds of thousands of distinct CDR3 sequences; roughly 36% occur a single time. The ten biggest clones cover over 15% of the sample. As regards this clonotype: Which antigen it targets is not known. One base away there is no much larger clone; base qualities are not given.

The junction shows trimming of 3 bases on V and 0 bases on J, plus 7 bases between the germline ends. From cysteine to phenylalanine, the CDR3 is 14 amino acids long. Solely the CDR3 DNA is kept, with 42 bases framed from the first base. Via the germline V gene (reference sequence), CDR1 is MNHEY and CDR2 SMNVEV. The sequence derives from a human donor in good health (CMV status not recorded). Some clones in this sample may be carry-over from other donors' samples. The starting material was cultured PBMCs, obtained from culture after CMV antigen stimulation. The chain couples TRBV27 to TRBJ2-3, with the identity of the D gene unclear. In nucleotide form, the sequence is TGTGCCAGCAGTTTCGCCCTTAGCACAGATACGCAGTATTTT. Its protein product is CASSFALSTDTQYF.